Each of the 14 T cell receptor beta chains below was sequenced from the same sample in a study of blood T cell repertoires in COVID-19. Here immunoSEQ multiplex PCR was the method, and the copy in TCRdb shows in-frame clones only, minus some. This sample has about 110,000 clones; over 65% occur once, and the top ten carry about 1.8%. The specimen was peripheral blood. Receptor source: a woman aged 40 to 49 with acute or convalescent COVID-19.

This clone has just one count. The V and J genes are TRBV27 and TRBJ1-6, with 11 nucleotides matching TRBD1. With 4 bases clipped from V and 8 bases from J, the junction kept 1 base outside the gene matches. The V gene's germline CDR1 is MNHEY and CDR2 SMNVEV (reference sequence). The CDR3 totals 14 residues. For the CDR3, the DNA is TGTGCCAGCAGTTCGGGACAGGGGGATTCACCCCTCCACTTT. Translation gives CASSSGQGDSPLHF.

The chain carries TRBV11-3 and TRBJ2-1; D call uncertain. This CDR3 has 15 residues. The V gene lost 5 bases and the J gene lost 0 bases, with 11 bases spanning the gap. Germline V gives CDR1 SGHNT, CDR2 YENEEA. The chain's CDR3 is CASSRDSYSYNEQFF. The CDR3 DNA follows: TGTGCCAGCAGCCGAGACTCATACTCCTACAATGAGCAGTTCTTC.

The sample holds a few counts of this clone. The rearrangement links TRBV6-1 to TRBJ1-2; 7 bases align to TRBD1. CDR3 size: 19 residues. Looked up from germline, CDR1 is MNHNS and CDR2 is SASEGT. The ends lost 3 bases at V and 0 bases at J; junction bases unmatched: 16. The CDR3 is CASSERQGIVRHPNYGYTF. The CDR3 DNA is TGTGCCAGCAGTGAGAGACAGGGTATCGTTCGGCACCCTAACTATGGCTACACCTTC.

This clone has only a few counts. The DNA of the CDR3 is TGTGCCAGCAGCAAAGCTACCTTCGGACTAGCGGGGGATACAGATACGCAGTATTTT. This encodes CASSKATFGLAGDTDTQYF. The chain combines TRBV21-1 with TRBJ2-3; whether TRBD2, the table's D call, matches the DNA was not checked. TRBV21-1 is a recognized pseudogene. This CDR3 is built from 19 residues.

This clone was recorded a few times. The chain combines TRBV11-2 with TRBJ2-7; 11 nucleotides match TRBD1. The CDR3 consists of 16 residues. Germline lookup yields CDR1 SGHAT and CDR2 FQNNGV. V shed 2 bases and J 2 bases; nucleotides not matched to a gene: 5. Here the CDR3 DNA reads TGTGCCAGCAGCTTATCCGGGACAGGGGGTACCTACGAGCAGTACTTC. It translates to CASSLSGTGGTYEQYF. Based on the CDR3 plus reference TRBV11-2 and TRBJ2-7, the full variable domain is EAGVAQSPRYKIIEKRQSVAFWCNPISGHATLYWYQQILGQGPKLLIQFQNNGVVDDSQLPKDRFSAERLKGVDSTLKIQPAKLEDSAVYLCASSLSGTGGTYEQYFGPGTRLTVT.

CDR3 DNA: TGTGCCAGCAGCAGAGGGACAGACACCTACGAGCAGTACTTC. The encoded protein is CASSRGTDTYEQYF. J is TRBJ2-7 and V is TRBV5-4, with 7 positions matching TRBD1. Per the germline V gene, CDR1 is SGHNT and CDR2 is YYREEE (reference sequence). There are 14 residues in the CDR3. With 4 bases clipped from V and 2 bases from J, the junction kept 6 bases outside the gene matches.

The V gene is TRBV4-1, the J gene TRBJ2-5, with 10 bases that match TRBD2. Germline lookup yields CDR1 MGHRA and CDR2 YSYEKL. This CDR3 is 15 amino acids long. V was clipped by 4 bases and J by 5 bases; unmatched bases: 7. CDR3 nucleotides: TGCGCCAGCAGCCGATCCGGGACTAGCGATGAGACCCAGTACTTC. It specifies CASSRSGTSDETQYF.

Only one count was recorded for this clone. J is TRBJ2-7 and V is TRBV3-1 (or the pseudogene TRBV3-2); 8 positions agree with TRBD1. After removal of 8 bases from V and 3 bases from J, the junction contained 6 bases not matched to a gene. Germline V gene sequence: CDR1 LGHDT, CDR2 YNNKEL (reference sequence). The CDR3 runs 13 residues. The CDR3 nucleotides are TGTGCCAGCGGAGAGACAGGGGACTACGAGCAGTACTTC. It codes for CASGETGDYEQYF.

In its sample, this clone was seen many times. The chain combines TRBV5-1 with TRBJ1-1, with a possible D match to TRBD1 (6 bases). Germline V CDR1 and CDR2: SGHRS, YFSETQ. The CDR3 covers 13 residues. V was clipped by 3 bases and J by 1 base, with 7 bases between them. CDR3 residues: CASSSGQNTEAFF. CDR3 bases: TGCGCCAGCAGCTCGGGACAGAACACTGAAGCTTTCTTT.

The chain links TRBV2 to TRBJ2-6, with D possibly being TRBD1 (6 bases). This CDR3 contains 15 residues. V lost 0 bases and J lost 12, with 15 bases in between. Germline V gene sequence: CDR1 SNHLY, CDR2 FYNNEI. The CDR3 protein is CASSEAQGFDAVLTF. CDR3 bases: TGTGCCAGCAGTGAAGCGCAGGGGTTCGATGCCGTCCTGACTTTC.

The CDR3 nucleotides are TGTGCCAGCAGCAAAGTGGGGCCGGACAGGGATCGGGGCAATGAGCAGTTCTTC. Translation gives CASSKVGPDRDRGNEQFF. The V gene is TRBV21-1, the J gene TRBJ2-1; the D call of TRBD1 is as the table states it, not checked on the DNA. TRBV21-1 is described as a pseudogene. CDR3 length: 18 residues.

This CDR3 is CASSQDSGFGQAHSPLHF. CDR3 sequence (DNA): TGCGCCAGCAGCCAAGACTCCGGGTTTGGACAGGCTCATTCACCCCTCCACTTT. The chain has TRBV4-3 and TRBJ1-6; 7 bases are shared with TRBD1. Losses at the gene ends were 0 bases for V and 8 bases for J; bases not matched to a gene: 13. CDR3 length: 18 residues. Germline-derived CDR1 and CDR2 are LGHNA and YSLEER.

The chain combines TRBV7-2 with TRBJ1-1, with D unresolved. Germline lookup yields CDR1 SGHTA and CDR2 FQGNSA. The V gene lost 5 bases and the J gene lost 6 bases, with 10 bases spanning the gap. CDR3 length equals 12 residues. CDR3 sequence (DNA): TGTGCCAGCAGCCTCTCACTTGCTGAAGCTTTCTTT. The encoded protein is CASSLSLAEAFF.

The count of this clone is one. J is TRBJ2-5 and V is TRBV4-3, with 10 bases identical to TRBD1. Germline V gene sequence: CDR1 LGHNA, CDR2 YSLEER. This CDR3 comprises 15 residues. After removal of 4 bases from V and 4 bases from J, the junction contained 6 bases not matched to a gene. The CDR3 loop reads CASSRDRDRGETQYF. The CDR3 bases are TGCGCCAGCAGCCGGGACCGGGACAGGGGAGAGACCCAGTACTTC.